This is a list of T cell receptor beta chains from one sample in a study of cytomegalovirus exposure and HLA in healthy donors. This table comes from immunoSEQ multiplex PCR, and its TCRdb copy is limited to in-frame clones, with some not included. The table records 150,000 to 200,000 clones, roughly four fifths of them present only once. The material sequenced was PBMCs. Receptors were obtained from a man between 35 and 55 years old in good health and CMV-seronegative. The conserved cysteine and the conserved F or W are not part of the CDR3 here.

>TRBV25-1|15
ASSVTSGSVRGNSQY
>TRBV5-1|10
ASSFDRATQY
>TRBV6-4|14
ASSDEGRRSRNEQF
>TRBV7-8|14
ASSLVSGTGVTEAF
>TRBV5-1|12
ASSLGGQGGEQY
>TRBV10-3|12
AISNAGENQPQH
>TRBV7-2|11
ASSWTVQETQY
>TRBV5-6|11
ASSSPDSYGYT
>TRBV5-1|12
ASSLYREDNEQF
>TRBV18|14
ASSERQGGSNQPQH
>TRBV7-9|12
ASRQNQGFDEQY
>TRBV30|10
AWESSYNEQF
>TRBV4-1|14
ASSQDPDIAAGELF
>TRBV28|10
ASSFWSYGYT
>TRBV18|12
ASSDRQGDYGYT
>TRBV6-6|14
ASSYTAGGPGNEQF
>TRBV5-6|15
ASSPDRGTSGANVLT
>TRBV5-4|13
ASSLAASGRGEQY
>TRBV4-1|13
ASRPLVRNTGELF
>TRBV5-4|12
ASSFWQGVSGYT